The rows below give T cell receptor beta chains drawn from one sample of a study of a mutant IDH1 vaccine in newly diagnosed glioma. These receptors lack a known antigen. Sequencing used immunoSEQ multiplex PCR; TCRdb keeps in-frame clones, though not all of them. The table includes 95,000 to 120,000 clones, almost 90% detected once. Material: PBMCs, obtained from a glioma patient whose treatment included an IDH1 peptide vaccine. The receptors were sampled from a woman aged 45 to 65 with glioma. CDR3s leave out the opening cysteine and the closing phenylalanine or tryptophan. Fields, in order: D gene, J gene, V gene, CDR3 protein. A D gene is named only where the DNA matches it firmly.

- TRBJ2-1 TRBV11-3 ASSLEGNEQF
TRBD2 TRBJ2-1 TRBV5-1 ASSLVAGELNEQF
- TRBJ2-3 TRBV28 ASSPTTFTDTQY
TRBD1 TRBJ2-7 TRBV28 ASSWDRGVNEQY
- TRBJ2-2 TRBV5-1 ASSLDTGELF
- TRBJ1-4 TRBV6-5 ASSLGGRGEKLF
TRBD2 TRBJ2-3 TRBV10-1 ASSEDELADSTDTQY
- TRBJ1-1 TRBV5-1 ASSFQTMDTEAF
- TRBJ2-1 TRBV21-1 ASSKATSSSYNEQF
- TRBJ1-3 TRBV5-4 ASSLFGGGNTIY
TRBD1 TRBJ1-5 TRBV10-2 ASSGTGTQH
- TRBJ1-2 TRBV2 ASRGYGYT
- TRBJ1-2 TRBV19 ASSLWIGDEGYT
- TRBJ1-6 TRBV14 ASSQEFTGTLH
- TRBJ1-5 TRBV10-2 ASSVKKMGNQPQH
- TRBJ2-2 TRBV11-2 ASSPALVLSGELF
- - TRBV5-1 ASSLATGISYEQY
- TRBJ2-7 TRBV6-6 ASSLAAVYEQY
TRBD2 TRBJ2-2 TRBV10-2 ASGESGMTGELF
- TRBJ2-3 TRBV27 ASSSTSGTDTQY
TRBD2 TRBJ2-2 TRBV7-7 ASSPAGEAGELF
- TRBJ2-4 TRBV25-1 ASSPLGRLVRAKNIQY
- TRBJ1-1 TRBV27 ASSQRGTGVEAF
TRBD2 TRBJ2-3 TRBV7-2 ASSSIYGRPVRDTQY
- TRBJ2-2 TRBV28 ASSSFLRGNTGELF
TRBD2 TRBJ2-5 TRBV10-1 ASSSSGRTETQY
- TRBJ2-7 TRBV28 ASSFSGRSEQY
- TRBJ2-7 TRBV5-4 ASSFRRELPYEQY
TRBD2 TRBJ2-2 TRBV7-3 ASSSGTSRNTGELF
- TRBJ2-2 TRBV9 ASSVRDRTTGELF
- TRBJ1-4 TRBV6-4 ASSDSPANEKLF
- TRBJ2-3 TRBV7-9 ASSLALSPTDTQY
TRBD1 TRBJ1-4 TRBV28 ASSSPGQGDLNEKLF
TRBD1 TRBJ2-7 TRBV10-1 ASSAGQGPYEQY
- TRBJ2-5 TRBV20-1 SARVRETQY
- TRBJ2-5 TRBV27 ASSFRNQETQY
- TRBJ2-5 TRBV7-2 ASSPDWGETQY
TRBD2 TRBJ2-3 TRBV27 ASSPRESTDTQY
TRBD1 - TRBV29-1 SVEGTAAYEQY
- TRBJ1-2 TRBV9 ASSDRVYGYT
- TRBJ1-5 TRBV2 ASSVVSGNQPQH
TRBD1 TRBJ1-1 TRBV9 ASSVVPGGTEAF
TRBD1 TRBJ1-1 TRBV28 ASRSRGQANTEAF
TRBD2 TRBJ2-7 TRBV5-6 ASSPLAGGSYEQY
- TRBJ2-3 TRBV5-1 ASSLAVGGTDTQY
- TRBJ2-3 TRBV15 ATSRERLDTQY
- TRBJ2-7 TRBV28 ASSLGILYEQY